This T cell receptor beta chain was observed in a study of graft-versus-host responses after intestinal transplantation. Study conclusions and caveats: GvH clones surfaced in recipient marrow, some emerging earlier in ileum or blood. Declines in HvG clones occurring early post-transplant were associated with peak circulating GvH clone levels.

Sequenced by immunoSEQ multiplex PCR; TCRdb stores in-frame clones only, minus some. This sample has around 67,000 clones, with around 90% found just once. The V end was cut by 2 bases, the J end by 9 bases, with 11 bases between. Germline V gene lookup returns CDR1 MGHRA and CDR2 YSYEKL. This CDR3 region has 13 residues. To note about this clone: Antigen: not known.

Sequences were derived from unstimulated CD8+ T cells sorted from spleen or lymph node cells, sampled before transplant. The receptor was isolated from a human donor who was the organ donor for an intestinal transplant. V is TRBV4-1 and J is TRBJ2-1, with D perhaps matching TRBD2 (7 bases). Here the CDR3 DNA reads TGCGCCAGCAGCCAATCCCGGGGGGCTGAGCAGTTCTTC. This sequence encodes CASSQSRGAEQFF.